This T cell receptor (beta chain) was identified in a study of CD8 T cells in ankylosing spondylitis. Overall study findings and caveats: Blood from ankylosing spondylitis patients appeared to carry a characteristic eight-variant TCR beta motif.

Remarks on this clonotype: Antigen unknown.

One entry per CDR3 protein results from TCRdb running MiXCR on the 5' RACE reads. The repertoire holds 450,000 to 550,000 distinct CDR3 sequences, with about 5% as singletons. This CDR3 spans 13 amino acids. Germline assignment: CDR1 SGHKS and CDR2 YYEKEE (reference sequence). The V and J ends lost 6 bases and 5 bases respectively, with 14 bases between them. The receptor was isolated from a male donor with ankylosing spondylitis. Sequenced sample: blood, either unsorted or a sorted T cell fraction (not recorded which). The rearrangement links TRBV5-5 to TRBJ1-1, with no clear D. Here the CDR3 reads CASKSVEVTEAFF. The DNA of the CDR3 is TGTGCCAGCAAGTCCGTCGAAGTGACTGAAGCTTTCTTT.